Presented here are 10 T cell receptor beta chains from one specimen sequenced in a study of cytomegalovirus exposure and HLA in healthy donors. This PCR relied on a set of 60 Vbeta primers and 13 Jbeta primers. Method: immunoSEQ multiplex PCR; TCRdb's copy keeps in-frame clones and lacks some. The table records 200,000 to 250,000 clones, around 81% of them present only once. The sample was PBMCs. The receptors stem from a woman in her sixties or seventies in good health and CMV-seropositive.

The rearrangement uses TRBV10-3 and TRBJ1-2; 9 bases match TRBD1. Trimming took 0 bases from V and 4 from J; bases not matched to a gene: 3. The CDR3 is made up of 15 amino acids. CDR1 ENHRY and CDR2 SYGVKD come from the germline V gene. The CDR3 protein is CAISESGQGFYGYTF. The CDR3 nucleotides are TGTGCCATCAGTGAGTCGGGACAGGGATTCTATGGCTACACCTTC.

This clone was seen once. This chain connects TRBV5-1 to TRBJ1-2; 9 bases line up with TRBD1. V was clipped by 4 bases and J by 6 bases; unmatched bases: 4. CDR3 length equals 13 residues. Germline V gene data show CDR1 as SGHRS and CDR2 as YFSETQ. The CDR3 loop is CASSLGTGNGYTF. CDR3 nucleotide sequence: TGCGCCAGCAGCCTAGGGACAGGGAATGGCTACACCTTC. Together with reference TRBV5-1 and TRBJ1-2, the CDR3 gives the full variable domain: KAGVTQTPRYLIKTRGQQVTLSCSPISGHRSVSWYQQTPGQGLQFLFEYFSETQRNKGNFPGRFSGRQFSNSRSEMNVSTLELGDSALYLCASSLGTGNGYTFGSGTRLTVV.

The rearrangement uses TRBV15 and TRBJ2-7; 10 bases are a match to TRBD1. V lost 1 base, J lost 7 bases, and 10 bases stayed unmatched. The length of the CDR3 is 16 residues. Per the germline V gene, CDR1 is LNHNV and CDR2 is YYDKDF (reference sequence). CDR3 bases: TGTGCCACCAGCAGAGGGGGGGGACAGGGGAGTAAAGAGCAGTACTTC. Its translation is CATSRGGGQGSKEQYF.

This chain links TRBV27 with TRBJ1-1; the match to TRBD1 covers 10 bases. Losses at the gene ends were 5 bases for V and 5 bases for J; bases not matched to a gene: 14. The length of the CDR3 is 17 residues. In germline, CDR1 is MNHEY, CDR2 SMNVEV (reference sequence). CDR3 sequence: CASSPRWTGGLKTEAFF. CDR3 DNA: TGTGCCAGCAGTCCCCGGTGGACAGGGGGGTTAAAAACTGAAGCTTTCTTT.

The V gene is TRBV2, the J gene TRBJ1-5; possible D gene TRBD1, 5 bases. The CDR3 runs 15 residues. Germline V CDR1 and CDR2: SNHLY, FYNNEI. V shed 8 bases and J shed 4 bases, with 18 bases lying between them. CDR3 residues: CASRRGGAANQPQHF. The DNA of the CDR3 is TGTGCCAGCCGCCGGGGAGGGGCAGCAAATCAGCCCCAGCATTTT.

The V and J genes are TRBV5-1 and TRBJ2-3, with TRBD1 matching over 9 bases. This CDR3 spans 16 amino acids. With 0 bases clipped from V and 1 base from J, the junction kept 3 bases outside the gene matches. CDR1 and CDR2 (germline): SGHRS, YFSETQ. This CDR3 reads CASSLVGDRGTDTQYF. In nucleotides, the CDR3 is TGCGCCAGCAGCTTGGTCGGGGACAGGGGCACAGATACGCAGTATTTT. The variable domain in full, with the rest retrieved from reference TRBV5-1 and TRBJ2-3, is KAGVTQTPRYLIKTRGQQVTLSCSPISGHRSVSWYQQTPGQGLQFLFEYFSETQRNKGNFPGRFSGRQFSNSRSEMNVSTLELGDSALYLCASSLVGDRGTDTQYFGPGTRLTVL.

The chain recombines TRBV13 with TRBJ2-5; 10 bases match TRBD2. CDR3 length: 14 residues. Germline trimming cut 6 bases from V and 4 bases from J; bases unmatched to any gene: 5. Looked up from germline, CDR1 is PRHDT and CDR2 is FYEKMQ (reference sequence). The CDR3 reads CASRASGSAETQYF. The CDR3 DNA sequence: TGTGCCAGCAGGGCTAGCGGGAGTGCAGAGACCCAGTACTTC.

The rearrangement links TRBV5-1 to TRBJ2-2, with TRBD1 identical over 11 bases. J lost 8 bases, V lost 2 bases, and 5 bases had no gene match. This CDR3 comprises 15 residues. Germline values: CDR1 SGHRS, CDR2 YFSETQ. DNA for the CDR3: TGCGCCAGCAGCTTAGGGACAGGGGGACCGGGGGAGCTGTTTTTT. It yields the protein CASSLGTGGPGELFF.

V gene TRBV10-2 combines with J gene TRBJ2-3; tentatively, D is TRBD1 (5 bases). Germline loops: CDR1 WSHSY, CDR2 SAAADI. The CDR3 is made up of 13 amino acids. Between the trimmed V and J ends, which lost 0 bases and 11 bases, there was a span of 12 bases. The DNA of the CDR3 is TGCGCCAGCAGTGAGTCTAGGCAGGGAAAGCAGTATTTT. It specifies CASSESRQGKQYF.

CDR3 residues: CASSLDRGPYEQYF. The CDR3 coding sequence is TGTGCCAGCAGCTTAGACAGGGGCCCCTACGAGCAGTACTTC. The gene calls are TRBV7-6 and TRBJ2-7, with 7 bases fitting TRBD1. The CDR3 consists of 14 residues. Germline V gene sequence: CDR1 SGHVS, CDR2 FNYEAQ. The V and J ends lost 1 base and 2 bases, in that order; junction bases with no gene match: 2.